This T cell receptor (beta chain) comes out of a study of blood T cell repertoires in COVID-19. As for the study in general: Samples taken during acute and convalescent COVID-19 were collected in the United States, Italy and Spain.

The germline V gene has CDR1 SGHRS and CDR2 YFSETQ. The CDR3 covers 15 residues. The trim removed 4 bases at V and 3 bases at J, leaving 6 bases unmatched. Original processing notes: Nucleated cell counts were estimated from reference gene primer amplification. Some clones are missing from TCRdb's copy, which holds only in-frame ones; the method was immunoSEQ multiplex PCR. For V, J and clone size, that table is used; D and trimming come from the DNA. The profile shows some 200,000 clones, 84% of them singletons. The sequence was collected from a woman older than 75 with COVID-19, enrolled during active disease. Sequenced: peripheral blood. The chain combines TRBV5-1 with TRBJ1-4; 7 bases align to TRBD1. CDR3 sequence (DNA): TGCGCCAGCAGCGGGAACACAGGGGCTAATGAAAAACTGTTTTTT. This codes for CASSGNTGANEKLFF. The whole variable domain, filled in from reference TRBV5-1 and TRBJ1-4, reads KAGVTQTPRYLIKTRGQQVTLSCSPISGHRSVSWYQQTPGQGLQFLFEYFSETQRNKGNFPGRFSGRQFSNSRSEMNVSTLELGDSALYLCASSGNTGANEKLFFGSGTQLSVL.